The clone carrying this T cell receptor beta chain was seen repeatedly, ten times or more. Its antigen remains unknown. Time point described: sample taken at primary tumor resection. 72 TRACERx patients with early, untreated non-small cell lung cancer donated samples. Whole RNA came from tumor, nontumor lung or frozen PBMC and was sequenced without being sorted. Each molecule of TCR cDNA was tagged with one unique molecular identifier. From the 5' RACE reads, TCRdb called clonotypes with MiXCR, one entry per CDR3 protein. The table records about 28,000 distinct CDR3 sequences, about 6.6% of them present only once. The data derive from a study of spatial heterogeneity in lung cancer. General study findings and limits: Quantities of ubiquitous and regional expanded TCRs paralleled ubiquitous and regional nonsynonymous mutations, respectively. The study found that expanded intratumoral alpha and beta TCR counts tracked tumor mutation counts.

This CDR3 spans 15 amino acids. Germline V gene data show CDR1 as SGHRS and CDR2 as YFSETQ. V lost 4 bases and J 5 bases, leaving 19 bases between the germline ends. The sample was lung tumor tissue, taken at surgery. The receptor's source is a male donor with early-stage non-small cell lung cancer. V is TRBV5-1 and J is TRBJ2-7; a possible D gene is TRBD1 (5 bases). The CDR3 spells CASSLLGYWGDEQYF. DNA of the CDR3: TGCGCCAGCAGCCTTCTTGGGTATTGGGGCGACGAGCAGTACTTC.